The next 22 T cell receptor beta chains were all read from a single sample in a study of human T cells and chemical hapten exposure. The sample's time point: patch test 2, 6 weeks after DPC sensitization. Regarding treatment: therapeutic diphenylcyclopropenone sensitization with weekly scalp DPC. MiXCR was run by TCRdb on the RACE reads, yielding one entry per CDR3 protein. The repertoire holds under 450,000 distinct CDR3 sequences, with under 6.5% as singletons. The specimen was whole blood, collected in connection with sensitization to the hapten diphenylcyclopropenone (DPC). The receptor set was obtained from a woman in her late teens or twenties with alopecia areata. Some clones in this sample may be carry-over from other donors' samples.

The V and J genes are TRBV12-3 or TRBV12-4 and TRBJ2-3; D might be TRBD1 or TRBD2, each matching 6 bases. V was cut by 8 bases and J by 2 bases, with 17 bases left in between. This CDR3 region has 15 residues. CDR3 loop: CASGLRDTYTDTQYF. The DNA of the CDR3 is TGTGCCAGCGGCTTGCGGGACACATACACAGATACGCAGTATTTT.

This clonotype was counted ten times or more. The chain employs TRBV25-1 and TRBJ1-1; TRBD1 might be the D (5 bases). The CDR3 runs 15 residues. Between the trimmed V and J ends, which lost 3 bases and 1 base, there was a span of 12 bases. Germline loops: CDR1 MGHDK, CDR2 SYGVNS. The CDR3 DNA reads as TGTGCCAGCAGTGATCCCAGGGTCCCGAACACTGAAGCTTTCTTT. Translation: CASSDPRVPNTEAFF.

There are a few counts of this clonotype. This chain connects TRBV20-1 to TRBJ1-6; D not certain. The CDR3 runs 13 residues. Looked up from germline, CDR1 is DFQATT and CDR2 is SNEGSKA (reference sequence). V was cut by 3 bases and J by 9 bases, with 12 bases left in between. This chain's CDR3 is CSARRIEGSPLHF. CDR3 coding DNA: TGCAGTGCTAGGAGAATTGAGGGTTCACCCCTCCACTTT.

V and J are TRBV12-3 or TRBV12-4 and TRBJ1-4; D is uncertain. V lost 8 bases and J 8 bases, leaving 21 bases between the germline ends. The CDR3 extends over 15 amino acids. The CDR3 sequence: CASRSSGGLEEKLFF. DNA of the CDR3: TGTGCCAGCCGCTCTAGTGGTGGTCTGGAAGAAAAACTGTTTTTT.

This clonotype has just a few counts. The chain combines TRBV11-2 with TRBJ2-3, with D possibly matching TRBD1 (6 bases). Trimming removed 4 bases at V and 0 bases at J, with 20 bases between. Germline V gene data show CDR1 as SGHAT and CDR2 as FQNNGV. This CDR3 spans 18 amino acids. Here the CDR3 DNA reads TGTGCCAGCAGCTCCAACTTGGCACAGGGCTCTAGCACAGATACGCAGTATTTT. Its protein is CASSSNLAQGSSTDTQYF.

DNA for the CDR3: TGTGCCAGCAGTTGGACAGTGGACGCCTCTGGAAACACCATATATTTT. Its protein is CASSWTVDASGNTIYF. The chain couples TRBV28 to TRBJ1-3, with D perhaps matching TRBD1 (6 bases). This CDR3 has 16 amino acids. V lost 4 bases, J lost 0 bases, and 13 bases lay in between. From germline, CDR1 is MDHEN and CDR2 SYDVKM.

This clonotype was counted a few times. The chain employs TRBV5-1 and TRBJ2-3; perhaps TRBD2 as D (6 bases). The CDR3 loop spans 19 amino acids. V dropped 2 bases and J dropped 2 bases, with 24 bases sitting between them. CDR1 and CDR2 from the germline V gene are SGHRS and YFSETQ. This chain's CDR3 is CASSFRQRRALGDTDTQYF. Written as DNA, the CDR3 is TGCGCCAGCAGCTTCAGGCAGCGGAGGGCGCTGGGGGACACAGATACGCAGTATTTT. The whole variable domain, filled in from reference TRBV5-1 and TRBJ2-3, reads KAGVTQTPRYLIKTRGQQVTLSCSPISGHRSVSWYQQTPGQGLQFLFEYFSETQRNKGNFPGRFSGRQFSNSRSEMNVSTLELGDSALYLCASSFRQRRALGDTDTQYFGPGTRLTVL.

There are a few counts of this clonotype. The DNA of the CDR3 is TGCGCCAGCAGCCAAGATGCCGACAGGGATTCACCCCTCCACTTT. Translation gives CASSQDADRDSPLHF. The chain uses TRBV4-3 and TRBJ1-6, with 7 bases aligning to TRBD1. Germline V gene sequence: CDR1 LGHNA, CDR2 YSLEER. The CDR3 runs to 15 residues. Trimming took 0 bases from V and 8 from J; bases not matched to a gene: 4.

In its sample, this clonotype was seen a few times. V gene TRBV25-1 combines with J gene TRBJ1-2; D uncertain. This CDR3 contains 15 residues. The V gene lost 0 bases and the J gene lost 11 bases, with 19 bases spanning the gap. Looked up from germline, CDR1 is MGHDK and CDR2 is SYGVNS. CDR3 coding DNA: TGTGCCAGCAGTGAATATTCCTACCGGGTCCCTTCTTACACCTTC. Translating gives CASSEYSYRVPSYTF.

This clonotype showed up many times. The chain employs TRBV6-5 and TRBJ1-6; D is unclear. The CDR3 is 12 residues long. The germline CDR1 and CDR2 sequences are MNHEY and SVGAGI. V was trimmed by 2 bases and J by 10 bases, leaving 6 bases between them. For the CDR3, the DNA is TGTGCCAGCAGTTACGGGAAGTCACCCCTCCACTTT. The encoded protein is CASSYGKSPLHF.

This clonotype showed up just a few times. The V call is TRBV9, the J call TRBJ1-4; D ambiguous. Per germline, CDR1 SGDLS and CDR2 YYNGEE. This CDR3 is built from 15 residues. Trimming shortened V by 4 bases and J by 3 bases, and 13 bases separated the two germline ends. The CDR3 region is CASSPQVGANEKLFF. CDR3 nucleotides: TGTGCCAGCAGCCCCCAGGTTGGAGCTAATGAAAAACTGTTTTTT.

About this clonotype: A clone one base away is much larger, so this may be a read error. The chain combines TRBV7-8 with TRBJ1-1; D is perhaps TRBD1 (5 bases). The CDR3 runs 12 residues. The V gene lost 2 bases and the J gene lost 11 bases, with 12 bases spanning the gap. The germline V gene has CDR1 SGHVS and CDR2 FQNEAQ. DNA for the CDR3: TGTGCCAGCAGCTTAACACACAGGTTGGCTTTCTTT. It is translated as CASSLTHRLAFF.

The table lists this clonotype with many counts. This sequence joins TRBV7-3 and TRBJ2-3; D is undetermined. The CDR3 covers 13 residues. CDR1 and CDR2 from the germline V gene are SGHTA and FQGTGA. Trimming took 5 bases from V and 6 from J, leaving 12 bases between them. The CDR3: CASSPAGRDTQYF. The CDR3 DNA sequence: TGTGCCAGCAGCCCCGCCGGTCGGGATACGCAGTATTTT.

This clonotype was counted only a few times. The chain links TRBV28 to TRBJ2-1, with a tentative D call TRBD2 (5 bases). The germline V gene has CDR1 MDHEN and CDR2 SYDVKM. V was clipped by 3 bases and J by 5 bases, with 11 bases between them. The CDR3 sequence is 14 residues long. The CDR3 spells CASSFSHGDNEQFF. DNA of the CDR3: TGTGCCAGCAGTTTCTCTCACGGGGACAATGAGCAGTTCTTC.

In this sample, this clonotype turned up many times. The chain carries TRBV29-1 and TRBJ1-3; D gene unclear. This CDR3 contains 13 residues. The germline V and J ends were trimmed by 4 bases and 0 bases, with 7 bases remaining between them. CDR1 SQVTM and CDR2 ANQGSEA come from the germline V gene. This CDR3 is CSVGRDSGNTIYF. The CDR3 nucleotides are TGCAGCGTTGGTCGGGACTCTGGAAACACCATATATTTT.

This clonotype was counted at least ten times. The rearrangement joins TRBV5-1 to TRBJ1-1; D is undetermined. V was trimmed by 4 bases and J by 0 bases, leaving 10 bases between them. In germline, CDR1 is SGHRS, CDR2 YFSETQ. CDR3 length equals 14 residues. The CDR3 DNA reads as TGCGCCAGCAGCCGGGGTCCCCTGAACACTGAAGCTTTCTTT. It yields the protein CASSRGPLNTEAFF.

This clonotype was counted many times. The chain combines TRBV29-1 with TRBJ2-7; possible D gene TRBD1, 5 bases. Trimming removed 1 base from V and 3 bases from J, with 10 bases in between. CDR1 and CDR2 (germline): SQVTM, ANQGSEA. The CDR3 covers 13 residues. CDR3 coding DNA: TGCAGCGTTGAAGGACAGAAGGACTACGAGCAGTACTTC. Translated, it gives CSVEGQKDYEQYF.

This clonotype was found a few times. This chain links TRBV10-3 with TRBJ2-6, with 9 bases matching TRBD1. The CDR3 extends over 19 amino acids. The V segment lost 2 bases and the J segment 4 bases; nucleotides outside the gene matches: 12. Germline CDR1 is ENHRY and CDR2 is SYGVKD. The CDR3 here is CAISENSGQGRSGANVLTF. CDR3 nucleotides: TGTGCCATCAGTGAGAACTCGGGACAGGGAAGGTCAGGGGCCAACGTCCTGACTTTC.

This clonotype was detected a few times. V gene TRBV28 combines with J gene TRBJ2-6; D unresolved. This CDR3 region has 13 residues. Per the germline V gene, CDR1 is MDHEN and CDR2 is SYDVKM. Trimming shortened V by 10 bases and J by 0 bases, and 7 bases separated the two germline ends. This CDR3 reads CATRLSGANVLTF. The CDR3 DNA follows: TGTGCCACCAGGCTCTCTGGGGCCAACGTCCTGACTTTC.

Ten or more counts support this clonotype. CDR3 in DNA: TGCGCCAGCAGCCAGGAAACAGGGAGTCAGCCCCAGCATTTT. Translated, it gives CASSQETGSQPQHF. The chain couples TRBV4-3 to TRBJ1-5; D is possibly TRBD1 (6 bases). V was pared by 3 bases and J by 6 bases, with 12 bases between. Germline-derived CDR1 and CDR2 are LGHNA and YSLEER. The CDR3 runs 14 residues.

This clonotype has a count of ten or more. The chain has TRBV7-9 and TRBJ1-4; weak D call: TRBD1 (6 bases). V lost 5 bases to trimming and J lost 7 bases, with 20 bases between them. The CDR3 totals 16 residues. Germline lookup yields CDR1 SEHNR and CDR2 FQNEAQ (reference sequence). For the CDR3, the DNA is TGTGCCAGCAGCCCCCGGCGGGGGCAGGGGAGTGAAAAACTGTTTTTT. Protein: CASSPRRGQGSEKLFF.

This clonotype was seen repeatedly, ten times or more. The chain recombines TRBV12-3 or TRBV12-4 with TRBJ2-3, with 8 bases lining up with TRBD2. Trimming took 3 bases from V and 1 from J; bases not matched to a gene: 3. The CDR3 runs to 15 residues. CDR3 protein: CASSFPSGRTDTQYF. DNA for the CDR3: TGTGCCAGCAGTTTTCCTAGCGGGCGCACAGATACGCAGTATTTT.